These 15 T cell receptor beta chains share one sample of origin, sequenced in a study of T cell repertoires in cytomegalovirus infection. MiXCR was run by TCRdb on the reads, yielding one entry per CDR3 protein. This table holds 150,000 to 200,000 distinct CDR3 sequences, roughly a sixth found once. The sequencing sample was made of CD8+ T cells from PBMCs. Receptor source: a human donor in good health (CMV status not recorded). Some clones in this sample may be carry-over from other donors' samples.

The chain recombines TRBV6-2 or TRBV6-3 with TRBJ2-7, with D unresolved. Deletions cut 5 bases from V and 2 bases from J, with 10 bases between. This CDR3 spans 13 amino acids. CDR1 is MNHEY and CDR2 is SVGEGT in the germline V gene. CDR3: CASSPSPPYEQYF. In nucleotides, the CDR3 is TGTGCCAGCAGTCCTTCCCCTCCCTACGAGCAGTACTTC.

The J gene is TRBJ1-1, the V gene TRBV20-1, with D perhaps TRBD1 (6 bases). The CDR3 loop spans 12 amino acids. V dropped 5 bases and J dropped 6 bases, with 13 bases sitting between them. Germline CDR1 DFQATT, CDR2 SNEGSKA (reference sequence). The DNA of the CDR3 is TGCAGTGCTCAGTCAGGGGAGCCTGAAGCTTTCTTT. Its protein product is CSAQSGEPEAFF.

The chain links TRBV20-1 to TRBJ1-2; possibly TRBD1 for D (6 bases). The CDR3 contains 14 residues. V gave up 1 base and J gave up 5 bases, with 14 bases separating them. CDR1 and CDR2 from the germline V gene are DFQATT and SNEGSKA (reference sequence). As DNA, the CDR3 is TGCAGTGCTAGAGTCCGGACAGCTTTGTATGGCTACACCTTC. This translates into CSARVRTALYGYTF.

This clonotype was detected ten times or more. V and J are TRBV7-9 and TRBJ2-5, with unresolved D. This CDR3 is built from 14 residues. With 3 bases removed from V and 2 bases from J, the gap between germline ends came to 10 bases. From germline, CDR1 is SEHNR and CDR2 FQNEAQ (reference sequence). The CDR3 here is CASSFYRQQETQYF. CDR3 nucleotide sequence: TGTGCCAGCAGCTTTTATCGGCAACAAGAGACCCAGTACTTC.

This clonotype has a handful of counts. The chain carries TRBV6-2 or TRBV6-3 and TRBJ1-1; D is unclear. Between the trimmed V and J ends, which lost 5 bases and 5 bases, there was a span of 6 bases. Per the germline V gene, CDR1 is MNHEY and CDR2 is SVGEGT. There are 11 residues in the CDR3. The CDR3 loop reads CASSHFTEAFF. CDR3 nucleotides: TGTGCCAGCAGTCATTTTACTGAAGCTTTCTTT.

The table lists this clonotype with many counts. The V and J genes are TRBV7-8 and TRBJ1-2; D is undetermined. Trimming removed 1 base from V and 0 bases from J, with 6 bases in between. Germline CDR1 SGHVS, CDR2 FQNEAQ. The CDR3 extends over 14 amino acids. DNA of the CDR3: TGTGCCAGCAGCTTAGGGCCAGCTAACTATGGCTACACCTTC. Its protein is CASSLGPANYGYTF.

In its sample, this clonotype was seen many times. The J gene is TRBJ1-1, the V gene TRBV7-6; D not certain. The germline V gene has CDR1 SGHVS and CDR2 FNYEAQ. The V and J ends lost 1 base and 0 bases respectively, with 9 bases between them. The CDR3 is 15 amino acids. CDR3 sequence: CASSLGPLMNTEAFF. CDR3 sequence (DNA): TGTGCCAGCAGCTTAGGTCCGCTCATGAACACTGAAGCTTTCTTT.

V gene TRBV7-6 combines with J gene TRBJ1-2, with TRBD1 matching 8 bases. CDR3 length equals 14 residues. Germline-derived CDR1 and CDR2 are SGHVS and FNYEAQ. Trimming took 1 base from V and 6 from J; bases not matched to a gene: 4. CDR3 amino acids: CASSLGTGMDGYTF. The CDR3 DNA sequence: TGTGCCAGCAGCTTAGGGACAGGGATGGATGGCTACACCTTC.

The chain links TRBV7-2 to TRBJ1-6, with D hard to call. Trimming pared 0 bases from V and 9 bases from J, leaving 12 bases between. Germline assignment: CDR1 SGHTA and CDR2 FQGNSA. The CDR3 extends over 15 amino acids. The CDR3 bases are TGTGCCAGCAGCTTAGCCGGAGGAGGTGGTTCACCCCTCCACTTT. Translating gives CASSLAGGGGSPLHF.

Ten or more counts support this clonotype. V and J are TRBV7-9 and TRBJ2-7; D is unclear. This CDR3 has 14 residues. V lost 5 bases and J 2 bases, leaving 13 bases between the germline ends. Germline V lookup: CDR1 SEHNR, CDR2 FQNEAQ (reference sequence). CDR3 nucleotide sequence: TGTGCCAGCAGCCCCACTACGAAGCCCTACGAGCAGTACTTC. Encoded protein: CASSPTTKPYEQYF.

This clonotype came up a few times. The chain combines TRBV6-2 or TRBV6-3 with TRBJ2-7, with 7 nucleotides matching TRBD2. V lost 0 bases, J lost 1 base, and 3 bases stayed unmatched. The germline gives CDR1 MNHEY, CDR2 SVGEGT. The CDR3 runs to 15 residues. The CDR3 loop reads CASSYSASGSYEQYF. The CDR3 DNA reads TGTGCCAGCAGTTACTCGGCTAGCGGTTCCTACGAGCAGTACTTC.

The chain couples TRBV19 to TRBJ2-7; perhaps D is TRBD1 or TRBD2 (5 bases each). V gave up 0 bases and J gave up 4 bases, with 13 bases separating them. The CDR3 has 15 residues. Germline CDR1 reads LNHDA; CDR2 reads SQIVND (reference sequence). CDR3 sequence (DNA): TGTGCCAGTAGTATAGATCGAGGGGAGAGGTACGAGCAGTACTTC. Translation: CASSIDRGERYEQYF.

This clonotype was seen a few times. The chain couples TRBV27 to TRBJ1-5, with D hard to call. The CDR3 extends over 13 amino acids. V lost 3 bases and J lost 7, with 10 bases in between. CDR1 is MNHEY, CDR2 SMNVEV, per germline (reference sequence). DNA for the CDR3: TGTGCCAGCAGTTTCGGGTCTTGGCAGCCCCAGCATTTT. Amino acids: CASSFGSWQPQHF.

This sequence joins TRBV12-5 and TRBJ2-4, with D possibly TRBD1 on 6 matching bases. Germline lookup yields CDR1 LGHNT and CDR2 FRNRAP. Between the trimmed V and J ends, which lost 4 bases and 6 bases, there was a span of 10 bases. This CDR3 spans 13 amino acids. This CDR3 is CASGWDKLNIQYF. As DNA, the CDR3 is TGTGCTAGTGGTTGGGACAAACTAAACATTCAGTACTTC.

This clonotype was found many times. The chain has TRBV7-6 and TRBJ1-1, with D possibly being TRBD1 (5 bases). CDR3 length: 14 amino acids. V shed 9 bases and J shed 1 base, with 15 bases lying between them. Germline loops: CDR1 SGHVS, CDR2 FNYEAQ. CDR3 residues: CASKRSGGNTEAFF. The CDR3 bases are TGTGCCAGTAAGAGATCCGGGGGGAACACTGAAGCTTTCTTT.